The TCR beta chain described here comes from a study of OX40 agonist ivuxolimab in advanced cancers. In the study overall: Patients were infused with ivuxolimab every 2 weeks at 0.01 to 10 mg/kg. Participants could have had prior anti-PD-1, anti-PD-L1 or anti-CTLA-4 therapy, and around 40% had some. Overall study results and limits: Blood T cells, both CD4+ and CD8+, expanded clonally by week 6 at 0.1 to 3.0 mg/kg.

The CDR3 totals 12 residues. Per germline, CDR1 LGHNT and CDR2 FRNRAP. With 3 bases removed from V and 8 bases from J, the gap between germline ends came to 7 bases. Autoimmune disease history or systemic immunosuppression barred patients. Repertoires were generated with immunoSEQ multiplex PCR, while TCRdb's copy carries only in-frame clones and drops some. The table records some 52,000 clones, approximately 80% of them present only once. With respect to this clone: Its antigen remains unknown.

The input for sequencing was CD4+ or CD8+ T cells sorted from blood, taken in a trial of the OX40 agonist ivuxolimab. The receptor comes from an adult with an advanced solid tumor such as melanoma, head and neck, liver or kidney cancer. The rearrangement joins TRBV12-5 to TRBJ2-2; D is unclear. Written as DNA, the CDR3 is TGTGCTAGTGGTTTAAGAACTGGGGAGCTGTTTTTT. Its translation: CASGLRTGELFF.